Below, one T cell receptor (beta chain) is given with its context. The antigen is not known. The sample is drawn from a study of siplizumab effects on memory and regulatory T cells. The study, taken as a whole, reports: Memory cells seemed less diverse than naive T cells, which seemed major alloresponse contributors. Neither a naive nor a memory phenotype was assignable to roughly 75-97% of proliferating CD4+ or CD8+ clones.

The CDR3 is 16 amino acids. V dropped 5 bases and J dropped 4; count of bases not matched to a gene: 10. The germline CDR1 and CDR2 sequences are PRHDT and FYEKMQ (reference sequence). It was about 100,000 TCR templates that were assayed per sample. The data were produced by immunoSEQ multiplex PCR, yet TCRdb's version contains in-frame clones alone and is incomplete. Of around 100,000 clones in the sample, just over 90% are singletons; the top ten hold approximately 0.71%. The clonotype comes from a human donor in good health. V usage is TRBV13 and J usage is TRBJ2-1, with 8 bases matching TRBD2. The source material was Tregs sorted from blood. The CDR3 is CASSPSVAGGYNEQFF. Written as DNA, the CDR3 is TGTGCCAGCAGCCCCTCTGTTGCGGGAGGTTACAATGAGCAGTTCTTC.